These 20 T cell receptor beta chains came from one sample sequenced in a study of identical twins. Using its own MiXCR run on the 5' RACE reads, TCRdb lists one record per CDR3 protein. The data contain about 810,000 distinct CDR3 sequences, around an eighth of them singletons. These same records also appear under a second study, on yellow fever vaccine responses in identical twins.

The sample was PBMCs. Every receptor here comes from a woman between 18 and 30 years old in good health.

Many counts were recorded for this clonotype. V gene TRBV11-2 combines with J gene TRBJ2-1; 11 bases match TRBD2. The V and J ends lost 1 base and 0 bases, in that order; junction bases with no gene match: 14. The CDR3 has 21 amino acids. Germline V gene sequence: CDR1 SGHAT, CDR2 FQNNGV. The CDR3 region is CASSLVDPSSGRLPSYNEQFF. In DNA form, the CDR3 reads TGTGCCAGCAGCTTAGTGGACCCCTCTAGCGGGAGGCTTCCCTCCTACAATGAGCAGTTCTTC.

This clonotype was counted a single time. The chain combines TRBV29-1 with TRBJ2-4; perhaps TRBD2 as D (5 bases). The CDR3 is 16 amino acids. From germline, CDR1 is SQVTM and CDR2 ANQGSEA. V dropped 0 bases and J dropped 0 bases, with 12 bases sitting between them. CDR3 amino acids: CSVEDRASPAKNIQYF. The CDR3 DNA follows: TGCAGCGTTGAAGATCGGGCTAGCCCAGCCAAAAACATTCAGTACTTC.

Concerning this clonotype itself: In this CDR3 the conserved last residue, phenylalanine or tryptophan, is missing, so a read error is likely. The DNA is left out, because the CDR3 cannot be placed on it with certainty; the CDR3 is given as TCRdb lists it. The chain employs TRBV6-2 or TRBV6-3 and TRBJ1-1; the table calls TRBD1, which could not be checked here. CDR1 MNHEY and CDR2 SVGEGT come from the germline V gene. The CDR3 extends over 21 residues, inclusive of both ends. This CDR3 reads CASRQSPPRRVGDGPTGYHYR.

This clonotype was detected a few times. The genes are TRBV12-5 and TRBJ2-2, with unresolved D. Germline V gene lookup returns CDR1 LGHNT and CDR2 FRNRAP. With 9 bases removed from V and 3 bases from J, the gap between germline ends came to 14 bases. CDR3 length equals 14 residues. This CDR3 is CASSVLFDTGELFF. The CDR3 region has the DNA TGTGCTAGCTCCGTCCTGTTCGACACCGGGGAGCTGTTTTTT.

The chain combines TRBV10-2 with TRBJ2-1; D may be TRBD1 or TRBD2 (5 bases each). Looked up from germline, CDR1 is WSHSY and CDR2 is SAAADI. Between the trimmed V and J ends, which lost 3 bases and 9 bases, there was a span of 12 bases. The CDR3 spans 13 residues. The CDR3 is CASSEERGVEQFF. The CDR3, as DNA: TGCGCCAGCAGTGAAGAACGAGGGGTTGAGCAGTTCTTC.

The CDR3 sequence is CASTPEAPTNEKLFF. The CDR3 coding sequence is TGTGCCAGTACCCCAGAGGCCCCAACTAATGAAAAACTGTTTTTT. The chain uses TRBV19 and TRBJ1-4; D is uncertain. This CDR3 is 15 amino acids long. V lost 7 bases to trimming and J lost 0 bases, with 12 bases between them. The germline CDR1 and CDR2 sequences are LNHDA and SQIVND (reference sequence).

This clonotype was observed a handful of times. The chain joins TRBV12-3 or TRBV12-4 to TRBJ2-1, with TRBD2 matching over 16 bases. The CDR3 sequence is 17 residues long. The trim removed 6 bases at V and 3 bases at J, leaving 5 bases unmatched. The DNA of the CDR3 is TGTGCCAGCAGCGGGACTAGCGGGGGGGCCAACTACAATGAGCAGTTCTTC. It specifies CASSGTSGGANYNEQFF.

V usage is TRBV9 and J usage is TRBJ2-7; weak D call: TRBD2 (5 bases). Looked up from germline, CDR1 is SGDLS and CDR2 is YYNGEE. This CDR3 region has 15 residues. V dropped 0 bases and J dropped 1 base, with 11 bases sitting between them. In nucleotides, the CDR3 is TGTGCCAGCAGCGTAGTGCAGGAGGCTTCCTACGAGCAGTACTTC. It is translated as CASSVVQEASYEQYF.

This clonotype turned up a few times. The CDR3 here is CASTDRDSAFF. The CDR3, as DNA: TGTGCCAGCACAGACCGGGATTCGGCTTTCTTT. The chain combines TRBV6-6 with TRBJ1-1; D unclear. V was cut by 7 bases and J by 11 bases, with 14 bases left in between. Looked up from germline, CDR1 is MNHNY and CDR2 is SVGAGI (reference sequence). The CDR3 covers 11 residues.

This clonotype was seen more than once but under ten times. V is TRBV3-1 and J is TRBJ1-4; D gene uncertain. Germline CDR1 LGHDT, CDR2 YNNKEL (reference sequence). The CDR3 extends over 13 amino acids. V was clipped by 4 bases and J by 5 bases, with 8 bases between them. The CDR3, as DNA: TGTGCCAGCAGCCTACAGCAGAATGAAAAACTGTTTTTT. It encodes CASSLQQNEKLFF.

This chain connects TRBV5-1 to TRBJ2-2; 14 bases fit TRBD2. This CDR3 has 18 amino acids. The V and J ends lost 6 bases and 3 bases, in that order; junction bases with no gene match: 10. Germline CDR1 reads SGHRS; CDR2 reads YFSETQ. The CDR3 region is CASNRVGLAGVDTGELFF. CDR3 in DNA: TGCGCCAGCAACCGCGTGGGACTAGCGGGAGTTGACACCGGGGAGCTGTTTTTT.

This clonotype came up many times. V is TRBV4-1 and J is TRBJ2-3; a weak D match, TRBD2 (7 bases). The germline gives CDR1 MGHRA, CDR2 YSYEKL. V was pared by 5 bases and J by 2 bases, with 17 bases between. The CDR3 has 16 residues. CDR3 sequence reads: CASSEGRGGATDTQYF. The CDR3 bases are TGCGCCAGCAGCGAAGGGAGGGGGGGAGCCACAGATACGCAGTATTTT.

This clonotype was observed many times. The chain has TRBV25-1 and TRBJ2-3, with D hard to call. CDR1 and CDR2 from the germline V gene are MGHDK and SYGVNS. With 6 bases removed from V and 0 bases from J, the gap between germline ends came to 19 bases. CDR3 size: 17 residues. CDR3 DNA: TGTGCCAGCAGCCCTGCCCCGGGCAGGTTTAGCACAGATACGCAGTATTTT. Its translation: CASSPAPGRFSTDTQYF.

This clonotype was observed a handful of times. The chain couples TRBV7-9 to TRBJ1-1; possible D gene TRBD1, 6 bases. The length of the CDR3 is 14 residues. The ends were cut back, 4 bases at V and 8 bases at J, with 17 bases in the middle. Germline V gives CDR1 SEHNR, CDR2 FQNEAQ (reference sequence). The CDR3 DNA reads TGTGCCAGCAGCTGGCCCTGGGGGCAGTGGGAAGCTTTCTTT. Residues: CASSWPWGQWEAFF. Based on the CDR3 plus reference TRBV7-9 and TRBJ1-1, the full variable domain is DTGVSQNPRHKITKRGQNVTFRCDPISEHNRLYWYRQTLGQGPEFLTYFQNEAQLEKSRLLSDRFSAERPKGSFSTLEIQRTEQGDSAMYLCASSWPWGQWEAFFGQGTRLTVV.

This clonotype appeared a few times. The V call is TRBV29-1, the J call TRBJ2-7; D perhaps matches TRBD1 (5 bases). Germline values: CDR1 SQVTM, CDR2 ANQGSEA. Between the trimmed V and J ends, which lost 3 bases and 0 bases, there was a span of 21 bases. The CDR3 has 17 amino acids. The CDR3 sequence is CSVDHRQTEASSYEQYF. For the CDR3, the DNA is TGCAGCGTTGACCACAGGCAAACAGAGGCTAGCTCCTACGAGCAGTACTTC.

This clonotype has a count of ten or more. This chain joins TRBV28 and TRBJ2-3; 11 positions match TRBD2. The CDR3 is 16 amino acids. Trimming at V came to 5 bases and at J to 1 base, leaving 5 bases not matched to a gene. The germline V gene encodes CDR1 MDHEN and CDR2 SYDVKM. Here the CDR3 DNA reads TGTGCCAGCAGTCCCGAACTAGCGGGGGGCACAGATACGCAGTATTTT. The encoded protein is CASSPELAGGTDTQYF.

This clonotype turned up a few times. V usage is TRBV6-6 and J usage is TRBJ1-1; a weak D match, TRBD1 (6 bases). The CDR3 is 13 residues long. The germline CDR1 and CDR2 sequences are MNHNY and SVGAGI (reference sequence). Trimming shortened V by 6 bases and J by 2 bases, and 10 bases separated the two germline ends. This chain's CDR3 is CASRRTDNTEAFF. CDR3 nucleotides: TGTGCCAGCAGACGGACAGATAACACTGAAGCTTTCTTT.

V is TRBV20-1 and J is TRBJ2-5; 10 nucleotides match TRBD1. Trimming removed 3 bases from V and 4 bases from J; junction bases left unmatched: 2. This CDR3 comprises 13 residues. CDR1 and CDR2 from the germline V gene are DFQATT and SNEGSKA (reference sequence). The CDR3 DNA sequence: TGCAGTGCTAGGGGGGACAGGGGAGAGACCCAGTACTTC. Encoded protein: CSARGDRGETQYF.

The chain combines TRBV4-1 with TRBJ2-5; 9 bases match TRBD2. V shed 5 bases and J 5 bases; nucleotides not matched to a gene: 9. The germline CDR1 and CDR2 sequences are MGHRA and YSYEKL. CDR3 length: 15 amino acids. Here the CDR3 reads CASSEAGGRGETQYF. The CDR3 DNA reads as TGCGCCAGCAGCGAAGCGGGGGGCCGGGGTGAGACCCAGTACTTC.

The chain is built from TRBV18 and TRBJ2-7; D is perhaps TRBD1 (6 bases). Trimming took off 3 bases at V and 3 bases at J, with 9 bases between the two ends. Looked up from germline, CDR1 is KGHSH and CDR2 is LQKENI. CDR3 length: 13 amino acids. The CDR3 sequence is CASSPDSFYEQYF. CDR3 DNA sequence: TGTGCCAGCTCACCGGACAGTTTCTACGAGCAGTACTTC.